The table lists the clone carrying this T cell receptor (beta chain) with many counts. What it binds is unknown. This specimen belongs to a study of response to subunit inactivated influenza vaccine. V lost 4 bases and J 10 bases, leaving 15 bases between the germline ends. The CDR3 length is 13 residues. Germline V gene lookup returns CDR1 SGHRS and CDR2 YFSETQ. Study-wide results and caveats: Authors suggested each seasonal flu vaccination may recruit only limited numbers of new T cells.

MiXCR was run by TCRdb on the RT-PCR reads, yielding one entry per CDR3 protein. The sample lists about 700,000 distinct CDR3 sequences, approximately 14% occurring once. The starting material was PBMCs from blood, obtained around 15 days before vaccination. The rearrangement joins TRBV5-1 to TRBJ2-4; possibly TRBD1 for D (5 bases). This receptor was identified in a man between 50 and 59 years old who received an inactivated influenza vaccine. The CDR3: CASSEDSWGIQYF. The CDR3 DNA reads TGCGCCAGCAGCGAAGACAGTTGGGGAATTCAGTACTTC.